These 25 T cell receptor beta chains share one sample of origin, sequenced in a study of cytotoxic CD8 clonotypes in ibrutinib-treated CLL. Some clones are missing from TCRdb's copy, which holds only in-frame ones; the method was immunoSEQ multiplex PCR. Of about 45,000 clones listed, over 50% are singletons. The sequencing here drew on PBMCs, taken after 24 months of ibrutinib treatment. The receptors originated from a human donor with chronic lymphocytic leukemia.

The rearrangement joins TRBV6-6 to TRBJ1-1, with D possibly being TRBD1 (6 bases). V was cut by 6 bases and J by 4 bases, with 9 bases left in between. The CDR3 contains 12 residues. CDR1 is MNHNY and CDR2 is SVGAGI in the germline V gene (reference sequence). The CDR3 DNA reads as TGTGCCAGCAGGCCGGGGGCCACTGAAGCTTTCTTT. As protein: CASRPGATEAFF.

The chain couples TRBV11-2 to TRBJ2-7; the D call may be TRBD1 or TRBD2 (5 bases each). The CDR3 is 15 residues long. Germline V lookup: CDR1 SGHAT, CDR2 FQNNGV. The V and J ends lost 5 bases and 6 bases respectively, with 20 bases between them. This chain's CDR3 is CASSPESGRRGEQYF. The DNA for the CDR3 is TGTGCCAGCAGCCCCGAGTCGGGGCGGAGAGGCGAGCAGTACTTC.

This chain connects TRBV6-5 to TRBJ2-2, with 7 bases aligning to TRBD2. Per the germline V gene, CDR1 is MNHEY and CDR2 is SVGAGI. The CDR3 is 15 residues long. Trimming cost V 6 bases and J 0 bases; bases outside gene matches: 4. CDR3 nucleotide sequence: TGTGCCAGCAGGCTAGGGACTACGAACACCGGGGAGCTGTTTTTT. It yields the protein CASRLGTTNTGELFF.

This chain links TRBV28 with TRBJ1-1; 8 bases fit TRBD1. CDR3 length equals 14 residues. CDR1 and CDR2 from the germline V gene are MDHEN and SYDVKM. V trimming: 5 bases; J trimming: 10 bases; junction bases outside the gene matches: 12. CDR3 nucleotide sequence: TGTGCCAGCAGTCGACAGGTTCAGGGGGCAAGAGCTTTCTTT. This codes for CASSRQVQGARAFF.

This clone has just a few counts. CDR3 sequence (DNA): TGTGCCAGCAGCTTAGGAGTAGCGGGAGGACGCGAGCAGTACTTC. Translated, it gives CASSLGVAGGREQYF. This chain links TRBV7-9 with TRBJ2-7, with 10 bases that match TRBD2. This CDR3 is 15 amino acids long. CDR1 is SEHNR and CDR2 is FQNEAQ in the germline V gene (reference sequence). J gave up 6 bases and V 1 base, and 6 bases lay outside the gene matches.

The chain recombines TRBV7-9 with TRBJ2-1; TRBD2 agrees at 10 bases. The CDR3 covers 15 residues. The germline V gene has CDR1 SEHNR and CDR2 FQNEAQ (reference sequence). V lost 2 bases, J lost 3 bases, and 1 base stayed unmatched. The CDR3 nucleotides read TGTGCCAGCAGCTTACTAGCGGGAGTCTACAATGAGCAGTTCTTC. Translating gives CASSLLAGVYNEQFF.

This clone appeared a few times. This CDR3 reads CASSEREAVFTDTQYF. CDR3 DNA: TGTGCCAGCAGTGAAAGGGAAGCGGTCTTCACAGATACGCAGTATTTT. V gene TRBV2 combines with J gene TRBJ2-3, with D maybe TRBD2 (5 bases). Deletions cut 2 bases from V and 2 bases from J, with 14 bases between. CDR1 is SNHLY, CDR2 FYNNEI, per germline. The CDR3 loop spans 16 amino acids.

V is TRBV6-6 and J is TRBJ2-7; D is perhaps TRBD1 (8 bases). Germline V gene sequence: CDR1 MNHNY, CDR2 SVGAGI (reference sequence). The CDR3 covers 16 residues. Trimming left V 8 bases short and J 2 bases short, with 22 bases between. CDR3 sequence (DNA): TGTGCCAGCGGAAGACCGAGCGGGACAGGTCCCTACGAGCAGTACTTC. This codes for CASGRPSGTGPYEQYF.

The rearrangement uses TRBV6-5 and TRBJ1-5, with 8 bases matching TRBD1. The V gene's germline CDR1 is MNHEY and CDR2 SVGAGI. The CDR3 runs 15 residues. V shed 4 bases and J 5 bases; nucleotides not matched to a gene: 7. Written as DNA, the CDR3 is TGTGCCAGCAGTTTACAGGGGGGAGGCCATCAGCCCCAGCATTTT. It specifies CASSLQGGGHQPQHF.

The chain recombines TRBV7-3 with TRBJ2-3, with D perhaps TRBD1 or TRBD2 (7 bases each). From germline, CDR1 is SGHTA and CDR2 FQGTGA. The ends were cut back, 5 bases at V and 5 bases at J, with 17 bases in the middle. CDR3 length: 15 residues. CDR3 loop: CASSRRGGPGDTQYF. The CDR3 region has the DNA TGTGCCAGCAGCCGCAGGGGGGGACCTGGAGATACGCAGTATTTT. Looking up the rest from reference TRBV7-3 and TRBJ2-3 gives the full variable domain: GAGVSQTPSNKVTEKGKYVELRCDPISGHTALYWYRQSLGQGPEFLIYFQGTGAADDSGLPNDRFFAVRPEGSVSTLKIQRTERGDSAVYLCASSRRGGPGDTQYFGPGTRLTVL.

This chain uses TRBV5-4 with TRBJ2-5; D might be TRBD1 or TRBD2, each matching 6 bases. Germline loops: CDR1 SGHNT, CDR2 YYREEE (reference sequence). The CDR3 extends over 16 amino acids. V was shortened by 4 bases and J by 1 base, with 17 bases between the two germline ends. The CDR3 protein is CASSTGAGVFQETQYF. The CDR3 DNA reads as TGTGCCAGCAGCACGGGGGCAGGGGTCTTCCAAGAGACCCAGTACTTC.

This sequence joins TRBV6-1 and TRBJ2-7; D may be TRBD1 (5 bases). CDR1 is MNHNS, CDR2 SASEGT, per germline. V lost 3 bases and J lost 3, with 6 bases in between. This CDR3 comprises 12 residues. CDR3 amino acids: CASSDQGYEQYF. The CDR3 nucleotides read TGTGCCAGCAGTGACCAGGGCTACGAGCAGTACTTC.

V is TRBV7-3 and J is TRBJ1-2; D not certain. The CDR3 contains 12 residues. Germline V CDR1 and CDR2: SGHTA, FQGTGA. Trimming pared 1 base from V and 4 bases from J, leaving 4 bases between. The CDR3 is CASSLMGYGYTF. CDR3 nucleotides: TGTGCCAGCAGCTTAATGGGCTATGGCTACACCTTC.

V usage is TRBV10-2 and J usage is TRBJ2-7; tentatively, D is TRBD2 (5 bases). V was cut by 10 bases and J by 0 bases, with 16 bases left in between. The length of the CDR3 is 14 residues. Germline loops: CDR1 WSHSY, CDR2 SAAADI. CDR3 region: CATSHGLRSYEQYF. The DNA of the CDR3 is TGCGCCACCTCCCACGGACTCCGCTCCTACGAGCAGTACTTC.

This clone was picked up many times. This CDR3 is CASSQTSPQETQYF. CDR3 bases: TGCGCCAGCAGCCAGACAAGCCCGCAAGAGACCCAGTACTTC. The gene calls are TRBV5-1 and TRBJ2-5; D is uncertain. The ends were cut back, 4 bases at V and 2 bases at J, with 12 bases in the middle. CDR3 length: 14 amino acids. CDR1 is SGHRS, CDR2 YFSETQ, per germline. The entire variable domain, with the rest obtained from reference TRBV5-1 and TRBJ2-5, is as follows: KAGVTQTPRYLIKTRGQQVTLSCSPISGHRSVSWYQQTPGQGLQFLFEYFSETQRNKGNFPGRFSGRQFSNSRSEMNVSTLELGDSALYLCASSQTSPQETQYFGPGTRLLVL.

CDR3 loop: CASSSQGAANYGYTF. The CDR3 nucleotides are TGTGCCAGCAGTTCTCAGGGGGCGGCTAACTATGGCTACACCTTC. The chain couples TRBV7-9 to TRBJ1-2, with TRBD1 matching 8 bases. J lost 0 bases, V lost 6 bases, and 6 bases had no gene match. In germline, CDR1 is SEHNR, CDR2 FQNEAQ (reference sequence). The CDR3 sequence is 15 residues long. Looking up the rest from reference TRBV7-9 and TRBJ1-2 gives the full variable domain: DTGVSQNPRHKITKRGQNVTFRCDPISEHNRLYWYRQTLGQGPEFLTYFQNEAQLEKSRLLSDRFSAERPKGSFSTLEIQRTEQGDSAMYLCASSSQGAANYGYTFGSGTRLTVV.

The CDR3 DNA sequence: TGCAGCGTCTCGGGGCGCTCTGAAAAACTGTTTTTT. Amino acid sequence: CSVSGRSEKLFF. The chain employs TRBV29-1 and TRBJ1-4; D is possibly TRBD1 (5 bases). V shed 6 bases and J shed 7 bases, with 12 bases lying between them. CDR3 length: 12 amino acids. Per the germline V gene, CDR1 is SQVTM and CDR2 is ANQGSEA.

The CDR3 nucleotides are TGTGCCAGCACCGTGATGAGGTCCCGGGTTAGCACAGATACGCAGTATTTT. Translating gives CASTVMRSRVSTDTQYF. The chain combines TRBV7-9 with TRBJ2-3; no firm D call. The CDR3 runs 17 residues. V shed 7 bases and J shed 0 bases, with 20 bases lying between them. Per germline, CDR1 SEHNR and CDR2 FQNEAQ (reference sequence). Full variable domain (outside the CDR3, taken from reference TRBV7-9 and TRBJ2-3): DTGVSQNPRHKITKRGQNVTFRCDPISEHNRLYWYRQTLGQGPEFLTYFQNEAQLEKSRLLSDRFSAERPKGSFSTLEIQRTEQGDSAMYLCASTVMRSRVSTDTQYFGPGTRLTVL.

The chain joins TRBV4-2 to TRBJ1-2; D is unclear. CDR3 length equals 16 residues. Germline CDR1 reads LGHNA; CDR2 reads YNFKEQ. V was trimmed by 0 bases and J by 0 bases, leaving 11 bases between them. CDR3 sequence reads: CASSQDPVSTNYGYTF. In DNA form, the CDR3 reads TGTGCCAGCAGCCAAGATCCGGTCAGCACTAACTATGGCTACACCTTC.

The chain employs TRBV28 and TRBJ2-7; TRBD1 agrees at 7 bases. The CDR3 sequence is 19 residues long. The V gene's germline CDR1 is MDHEN and CDR2 SYDVKM. Germline trimming cut 6 bases from V and 3 bases from J; bases unmatched to any gene: 23. The CDR3 region has the DNA TGTGCCAGCAGCTTCGCCTGGGACAGCACACTCTTTCCCGGCTACGAGCAGTACTTC. Translation: CASSFAWDSTLFPGYEQYF. The variable domain in full, completed from reference TRBV28 and TRBJ2-7, reads DVKVTQSSRYLVKRTGEKVFLECVQDMDHENMFWYRQDPGLGLRLIYFSYDVKMKEKGDIPEGYSVSREKKERFSLILESASTNQTSMYLCASSFAWDSTLFPGYEQYFGPGTRLTVT.

This clone was found a few times. The V call is TRBV6-1, the J call TRBJ1-2, with 7 bases matching TRBD1. Trimming cost V 10 bases and J 4 bases; bases outside gene matches: 9. The CDR3 has 13 residues. In germline, CDR1 is MNHNS, CDR2 SASEGT. The CDR3, as DNA: TGTGCCACCTACCCACAGGGGCCCTATGGCTACACCTTC. It codes for CATYPQGPYGYTF.

The V gene is TRBV5-1, the J gene TRBJ2-3; TRBD2 matches 8 bases. The CDR3 extends over 14 amino acids. Germline V CDR1 and CDR2: SGHRS, YFSETQ. V lost 2 bases and J lost 4; bases outside the gene matches: 3. CDR3 nucleotide sequence: TGCGCCAGCAGCTTCGGCGGGGGGCCAGATACGCAGTATTTT. This encodes CASSFGGGPDTQYF.

The V and J genes are TRBV9 and TRBJ2-6; no firm D call. Per the germline V gene, CDR1 is SGDLS and CDR2 is YYNGEE. There are 18 residues in the CDR3. V lost 1 base to trimming and J lost 6 bases, with 20 bases between them. DNA for the CDR3: TGTGCCAGCAGCGTACCGGAGTTTCGGCCTCACCAGGCCAACGTCCTGACTTTC. It encodes CASSVPEFRPHQANVLTF.

This clone is classed as medium-sized. This chain links TRBV7-2 with TRBJ2-5; 7 bases map to TRBD2. Germline-derived CDR1 and CDR2 are SGHTA and FQGNSA. J lost 2 bases, V lost 1 base, and 4 bases had no gene match. The CDR3 totals 15 residues. The CDR3 loop is CASSLEFSGQETQYF. In DNA form, the CDR3 reads TGTGCCAGCAGCTTAGAGTTTAGCGGGCAAGAGACCCAGTACTTC. Using reference TRBV7-2 and TRBJ2-5 for the parts outside the CDR3, the full variable domain is GAGVSQSPSNKVTEKGKDVELRCDPISGHTALYWYRQSLGQGLEFLIYFQGNSAPDKSGLPSDRFSAERTGGSVSTLTIQRTQQEDSAVYLCASSLEFSGQETQYFGPGTRLLVL.

V usage is TRBV2 and J usage is TRBJ2-2; TRBD2 might be the D (6 bases). Looked up from germline, CDR1 is SNHLY and CDR2 is FYNNEI. V lost 7 bases, J lost 0 bases, and 12 bases lay in between. The CDR3 runs 15 residues. The CDR3, as DNA: TGTGCCAGCAAGGGACTGTTAGCGAACACCGGGGAGCTGTTTTTT. Residues: CASKGLLANTGELFF. Variable domain in full (rest from reference TRBV2 and TRBJ2-2): EPEVTQTPSHQVTQMGQEVILRCVPISNHLYFYWYRQILGQKVEFLVSFYNNEISEKSEIFDDQFSVERPDGSNFTLKIRSTKLEDSAMYFCASKGLLANTGELFFGEGSRLTVL.